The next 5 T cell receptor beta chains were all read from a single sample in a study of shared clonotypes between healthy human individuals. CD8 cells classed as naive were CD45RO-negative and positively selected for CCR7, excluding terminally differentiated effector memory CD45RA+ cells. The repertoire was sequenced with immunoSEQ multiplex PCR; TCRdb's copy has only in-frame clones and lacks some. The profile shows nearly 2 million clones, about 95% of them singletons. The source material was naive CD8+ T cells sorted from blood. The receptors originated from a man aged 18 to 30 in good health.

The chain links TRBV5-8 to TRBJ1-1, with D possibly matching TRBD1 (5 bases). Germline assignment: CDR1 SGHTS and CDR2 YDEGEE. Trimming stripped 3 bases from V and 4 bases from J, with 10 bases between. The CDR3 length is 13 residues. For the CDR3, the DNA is TGTGCCAGCAGCTCCGGAGGGGTCACTGAAGCTTTCTTT. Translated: CASSSGGVTEAFF.

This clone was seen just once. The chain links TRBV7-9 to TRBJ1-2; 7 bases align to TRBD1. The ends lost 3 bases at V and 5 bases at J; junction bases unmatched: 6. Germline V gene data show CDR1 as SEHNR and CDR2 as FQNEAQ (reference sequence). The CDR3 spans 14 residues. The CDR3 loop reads CASSFGGGSYGYTF. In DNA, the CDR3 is TGTGCCAGCAGCTTTGGAGGGGGCTCATATGGCTACACCTTC.

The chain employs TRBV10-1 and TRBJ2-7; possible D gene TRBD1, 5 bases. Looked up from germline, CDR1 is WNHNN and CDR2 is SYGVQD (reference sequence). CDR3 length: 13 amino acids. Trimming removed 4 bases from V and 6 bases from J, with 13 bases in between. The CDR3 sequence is CASSGTKQGEQYF. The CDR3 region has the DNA TGCGCCAGCAGTGGGACGAAGCAGGGCGAGCAGTACTTC.

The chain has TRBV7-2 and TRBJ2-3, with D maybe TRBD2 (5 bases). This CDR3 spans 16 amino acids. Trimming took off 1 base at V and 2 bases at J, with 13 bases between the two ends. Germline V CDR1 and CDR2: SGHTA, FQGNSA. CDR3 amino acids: CASSLDARALTDTQYF. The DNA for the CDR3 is TGTGCCAGCAGCTTAGACGCGCGGGCCCTCACAGATACGCAGTATTTT.

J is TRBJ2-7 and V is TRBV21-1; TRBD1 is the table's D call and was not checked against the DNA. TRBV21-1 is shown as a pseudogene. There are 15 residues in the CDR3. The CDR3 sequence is CASSKRWAVSYEQYF. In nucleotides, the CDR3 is TGTGCCAGCAGCAAAAGGTGGGCAGTCTCCTACGAGCAGTACTTC.